The 10 T cell receptor beta chains below come from one sample, sequenced in a study of blood T cell repertoires in COVID-19. Measured with immunoSEQ multiplex PCR; TCRdb has only the in-frame clones, and not every one. Here the sample spans hundreds of thousands of clones, 80% to 90% being singletons. Sequenced input: PBMCs or T cells enriched from blood (not recorded which). These receptor sequences come from a woman in her 50s who had been exposed to COVID-19.

The J gene is TRBJ1-6, the V gene TRBV10-3, with a weak D call TRBD1 (6 bases). The V and J ends lost 6 bases and 11 bases respectively, with 20 bases between them. Germline CDR1 reads ENHRY; CDR2 reads SYGVKD. This CDR3 spans 15 amino acids. The CDR3 DNA follows: TGTGCCATCAGGGAGGGACAAGGCCCCGTAACACCCCTCCACTTT. This gives the protein CAIREGQGPVTPLHF.

The chain has TRBV12-5 and TRBJ2-1, with D maybe TRBD1 (5 bases). This CDR3 is 15 amino acids long. The germline V gene encodes CDR1 LGHNT and CDR2 FRNRAP. Between the trimmed V and J ends, which lost 4 bases and 0 bases, there was a span of 10 bases. CDR3 nucleotides: TGTGCTAGTGGTTCAGGAAGGGGCTCCTACAATGAGCAGTTCTTC. This translates into CASGSGRGSYNEQFF.

The J gene is TRBJ1-1, the V gene TRBV7-9; tentative D call: TRBD1 (6 bases). The CDR3 spans 15 residues. V shed 4 bases and J shed 1 base, with 13 bases lying between them. Germline V gives CDR1 SEHNR, CDR2 FQNEAQ (reference sequence). CDR3 DNA: TGTGCCAGCAGCTCTCTGGGGGCAGCGAACACTGAAGCTTTCTTT. As protein: CASSSLGAANTEAFF.

There are many counts of this clone. The identical CDR3 is also encoded by other nucleotide sequences in the sample. The chain has TRBV12-3 or TRBV12-4 and TRBJ2-5; the match to TRBD1 covers 8 bases. The CDR3 is 13 residues long. V gave up 5 bases and J gave up 5 bases; unmatched junction bases: 4. CDR3 residues: CASSTDRGETQYF. In nucleotides, the CDR3 is TGTGCCAGCAGTACAGACAGGGGCGAGACCCAGTACTTC.

The V call is TRBV12-3 or TRBV12-4, the J call TRBJ1-2, with TRBD1 identical over 10 bases. The CDR3 has 13 amino acids. The V and J ends lost 6 bases and 7 bases, in that order; junction bases with no gene match: 5. The CDR3 DNA sequence: TGTGCCAGCAGCGCGACAGGGGGCATTGGCTACACCTTC. Its translation: CASSATGGIGYTF.

The CDR3 sequence: CASSPLLRVGTEAFF. The DNA for the CDR3 is TGTGCCAGTAGTCCCCTCCTGAGGGTGGGAACTGAAGCTTTCTTT. V gene TRBV19 combines with J gene TRBJ1-1; D is unresolved. There are 15 residues in the CDR3. Trimming pared 5 bases from V and 5 bases from J, leaving 18 bases between. Germline CDR1 is LNHDA and CDR2 is SQIVND (reference sequence).

The chain is built from TRBV15 and TRBJ1-2, with D tentatively TRBD1 (5 bases). Between the trimmed V and J ends, which lost 1 base and 4 bases, there was a span of 13 bases. Looked up from germline, CDR1 is LNHNV and CDR2 is YYDKDF (reference sequence). CDR3 length: 15 residues. DNA for the CDR3: TGTGCCACCAGCAGAGGCAGGGCGGAGGGCTATGGCTACACCTTC. The encoded protein is CATSRGRAEGYGYTF.

J is TRBJ1-2 and V is TRBV9, with TRBD1 matching 7 bases. V lost 0 bases to trimming and J lost 5 bases; unmatched junction nucleotides: 7. This CDR3 has 15 amino acids. Per the germline V gene, CDR1 is SGDLS and CDR2 is YYNGEE. CDR3 sequence: CASSVESGQNYGYTF. In DNA, the CDR3 is TGTGCCAGCAGCGTAGAGTCGGGACAGAATTATGGCTACACCTTC.

The chain combines TRBV27 with TRBJ1-3, with TRBD1 matching 7 bases. The CDR3 is 15 residues long. The V gene end was trimmed by 4 bases and the J gene end by 1 base; junction bases not matched to a gene: 4. Germline lookup yields CDR1 MNHEY and CDR2 SMNVEV (reference sequence). CDR3 amino acids: CASSSQGQSGNTIYF. Written as DNA, the CDR3 is TGTGCCAGCAGTTCACAGGGACAGTCTGGAAACACCATATATTTT.

The V call is TRBV2, the J call TRBJ2-3, with D possibly TRBD1 on 6 matching bases. V lost 4 bases, J lost 5 bases, and 13 bases lay in between. This CDR3 contains 14 residues. CDR1 is SNHLY, CDR2 FYNNEI, per germline. CDR3 nucleotide sequence: TGTGCCAGCAGTGGAAACAGGGCCAAAGATACGCAGTATTTT. Its protein is CASSGNRAKDTQYF.